A selection of T cell receptor beta chains follows, all from one sample in a study of cytomegalovirus exposure and HLA in healthy donors. Assay used: immunoSEQ multiplex PCR; TCRdb lists only in-frame clones, some missing. The table includes roughly 250,000 clones, around 87% detected once. Sequenced: PBMCs. The receptors derive from a man younger than 35 in good health and CMV-seronegative. CDR3s include the opening cysteine and the closing phenylalanine or tryptophan. D genes are given only for firm matches. Part of the rows lack a size; the others show once, few, many or a class for expanded clones.

d_gene: .
v_gene: TRBV6-5
j_gene: TRBJ1-4
abundance: few
CDR3nt: TGTGCCAGCAGTCGGCTGATCACGGGGGAAAAACTGTTTTTT
CDR3aa: CASSRLITGEKLFF

d_gene: .
v_gene: TRBV6-5
j_gene: TRBJ1-1
abundance: .
CDR3nt: TGTGCCAGCAGTCCCTCGTCCGGGAACACTGAAGCTTTCTTT
CDR3aa: CASSPSSGNTEAFF

d_gene: .
v_gene: TRBV11-2
j_gene: TRBJ1-2
abundance: once
CDR3nt: TGTGCCAGCAGCCAAGGGGTGTACTACGGCTACACCTTC
CDR3aa: CASSQGVYYGYTF

d_gene: TRBD2
v_gene: TRBV7-9
j_gene: TRBJ2-2
abundance: .
CDR3nt: TGTGCCAGCAGCTTTAGCGGGAGACACACCGGGGAGCTGTTTTTT
CDR3aa: CASSFSGRHTGELFF

d_gene: .
v_gene: TRBV19
j_gene: TRBJ2-2
abundance: .
CDR3nt: TGTGCCAGTAGTATATCCGGACTCACCGGGGAGCTGTTTTTT
CDR3aa: CASSISGLTGELFF

d_gene: .
v_gene: TRBV28
j_gene: TRBJ1-5
abundance: .
CDR3nt: TGTGCCAGCAGTTTAATTAGCCAGCCCCAGCATTTT
CDR3aa: CASSLISQPQHF

d_gene: .
v_gene: TRBV28
j_gene: TRBJ2-7
abundance: .
CDR3nt: TGTGCCAGCAGTTTCGGAGGGTTCTACGAGCAGTACTTC
CDR3aa: CASSFGGFYEQYF

d_gene: TRBD2
v_gene: TRBV27
j_gene: TRBJ2-1
abundance: .
CDR3nt: TGTGCCAGCAGTATTTTAGCGGGGCACAATGAGCAGTTCTTC
CDR3aa: CASSILAGHNEQFF

d_gene: TRBD1
v_gene: TRBV5-1
j_gene: TRBJ1-2
abundance: .
CDR3nt: TGCGCCAGCAGCCTCTCCCCGACAGGGGGCTATGGCTACACCTTC
CDR3aa: CASSLSPTGGYGYTF

d_gene: TRBD1
v_gene: TRBV29-1
j_gene: TRBJ1-3
abundance: .
CDR3nt: TGCAGCGGACAGGGGGCAAGTGGAAACACCATATATTTT
CDR3aa: CSGQGASGNTIYF

d_gene: TRBD1
v_gene: TRBV7-3
j_gene: TRBJ1-2
abundance: .
CDR3nt: TGTGCCAGCAGCACTCGACAGGGCTTAAACCCCTATGGCTACACCTTC
CDR3aa: CASSTRQGLNPYGYTF